The 32 T cell receptor beta chains reported below all come from one sample, sequenced in a study of radiation and T cells in renal cell carcinoma. Assay used: immunoSEQ multiplex PCR; TCRdb lists only in-frame clones, some missing. Among more than 100,000 clones listed, approximately 90% were seen once. Time point here: blood 2 weeks post-SBRT. Treatment denoted: 15 Gy SBRT to primary tumor, nephrectomy 4 weeks later. This specimen was blood, taken from a patient whose treatment included radiotherapy and nephrectomy. The source of these receptors is a woman in her 70s with renal cell carcinoma.

This clone has just one count. The chain recombines TRBV30 with TRBJ2-7; D tentatively fits TRBD1 or TRBD2 (5 bases each). The germline gives CDR1 GTSNPN, CDR2 SVGIG (reference sequence). The CDR3 contains 15 residues. Trimming took 0 bases from V and 0 from J, leaving 12 bases between them. The chain's CDR3 is CAWSVAGTFSYEQYF. The CDR3 DNA follows: TGTGCCTGGAGTGTAGCCGGGACGTTCTCCTACGAGCAGTACTTC.

This clone was counted only a few times. The chain joins TRBV5-6 to TRBJ1-1; unclear D gene. The CDR3 spans 13 residues. Per germline, CDR1 SGHDT and CDR2 YYEEEE. V lost 5 bases, J lost 6 bases, and 14 bases lay in between. Written as DNA, the CDR3 is TGTGCCAGCAGGGGGATCGGGTTGGCTGAAGCTTTCTTT. Translating gives CASRGIGLAEAFF.

The chain recombines TRBV7-2 with TRBJ2-5, with D tentatively TRBD1 or TRBD2 (5 bases each). Per germline, CDR1 SGHTA and CDR2 FQGNSA. This CDR3 is built from 14 residues. V was clipped by 6 bases and J by 5 bases, with 16 bases between them. CDR3 amino acids: CASRRGPTMETQYF. The DNA for the CDR3 is TGTGCCAGCAGACGGGGACCCACCATGGAGACCCAGTACTTC.

The chain couples TRBV5-6 to TRBJ1-2; D remains unclear. CDR1 and CDR2 (germline): SGHDT, YYEEEE. With 4 bases removed from V and 4 bases from J, the gap between germline ends came to 11 bases. CDR3 length: 13 residues. The CDR3 sequence is CASSAMGGYGYTF. CDR3 bases: TGTGCCAGCAGCGCGATGGGTGGCTATGGCTACACCTTC.

This chain links TRBV29-1 with TRBJ1-1; D uncertain. The germline V gene encodes CDR1 SQVTM and CDR2 ANQGSEA. The CDR3 is made up of 13 amino acids. Between the trimmed V and J ends, which lost 3 bases and 5 bases, there was a span of 13 bases. CDR3 DNA: TGCAGCGTTGAGCGCGGGGTCGGAACTGAAGCTTTCTTT. This codes for CSVERGVGTEAFF.

The chain has TRBV30 and TRBJ1-2, with D possibly matching TRBD1 (5 bases). This CDR3 comprises 14 residues. CDR1 and CDR2 (germline): GTSNPN, SVGIG (reference sequence). V lost 5 bases and J lost 5, with 18 bases in between. CDR3 region: CAWLGAPSSYGYTF. The CDR3 coding sequence is TGTGCCTGGCTCGGGGCCCCTAGTTCTTATGGCTACACCTTC.

The V gene is TRBV7-8, the J gene TRBJ2-1, with D tentatively TRBD1 or TRBD2 (5 bases each). Trimming removed 4 bases at V and 4 bases at J, with 17 bases between. The length of the CDR3 is 16 residues. Germline V CDR1 and CDR2: SGHVS, FQNEAQ. CDR3 in amino acids: CASSSQTGTRYNEQFF. The CDR3 region has the DNA TGTGCCAGCAGCTCCCAGACCGGGACCCGGTACAATGAGCAGTTCTTC.

This clone has a handful of counts. V is TRBV15 and J is TRBJ2-1; D is possibly TRBD2 (7 bases). The CDR3 contains 16 residues. V dropped 0 bases and J dropped 4 bases, with 13 bases sitting between them. In germline, CDR1 is LNHNV, CDR2 YYDKDF (reference sequence). CDR3 DNA sequence: TGTGCCACCAGCAGAGATCGGGGGGCCGGGTACAATGAGCAGTTCTTC. Translation: CATSRDRGAGYNEQFF.

The rearrangement joins TRBV10-3 to TRBJ2-3, with 7 bases identical to TRBD2. The CDR3 covers 16 residues. Germline trimming cut 0 bases from V and 0 bases from J; bases unmatched to any gene: 3. Germline lookup yields CDR1 ENHRY and CDR2 SYGVKD. The CDR3 region has the DNA TGTGCCATCAGTGAGTCGGGGGGGTCTAGCACAGATACGCAGTATTTT. As protein: CAISESGGSSTDTQYF.

There are a few counts of this clone. The chain has TRBV6-5 and TRBJ2-3; 10 bases map to TRBD1. Per the germline V gene, CDR1 is MNHEY and CDR2 is SVGAGI. The CDR3 is 15 residues long. Losses at the gene ends were 5 bases for V and 1 base for J; bases not matched to a gene: 3. CDR3 sequence reads: CASSQGTGGTDTQYF. The CDR3 bases are TGTGCCAGCAGTCAGGGGACAGGGGGCACAGATACGCAGTATTTT.

This clone showed up just once. The CDR3 here is CASSHGLATGDTQYF. DNA of the CDR3: TGTGCCAGCAGCCACGGACTAGCGACAGGGGATACGCAGTATTTT. V is TRBV5-6 and J is TRBJ2-3, with 9 bases fitting TRBD2. The CDR3 contains 15 residues. With 4 bases clipped from V and 6 bases from J, the junction kept 9 bases outside the gene matches. Per germline, CDR1 SGHDT and CDR2 YYEEEE.

This sequence joins TRBV7-2 and TRBJ2-1; weak D call: TRBD2 (6 bases). CDR3 size: 15 residues. CDR1 and CDR2 (germline): SGHTA, FQGNSA. Trimming took off 4 bases at V and 8 bases at J, with 18 bases between the two ends. Here the CDR3 DNA reads TGTGCCAGCAGCTCCCGGCCCGGGGGTAAGGATGAGCAGTTCTTC. Its translation is CASSSRPGGKDEQFF.

The gene calls are TRBV7-9 and TRBJ2-1, with D unresolved. The V end lost 2 bases, the J end lost 3 bases, and 8 bases lay between the germline ends. Germline CDR1 is SEHNR and CDR2 is FQNEAQ (reference sequence). The CDR3 is 14 amino acids. The CDR3 sequence is CASSLSGFYNEQFF. In DNA form, the CDR3 reads TGTGCCAGCAGCTTATCGGGCTTCTACAATGAGCAGTTCTTC.

This clone turned up a few times. The chain joins TRBV9 to TRBJ1-4, with 8 bases aligning to TRBD1. Per germline, CDR1 SGDLS and CDR2 YYNGEE. The CDR3 sequence is 15 residues long. V shed 4 bases, J shed 5 bases, and the junction held 7 bases outside the gene matches. The CDR3 protein is CASSPRDRLNEKLFF. In nucleotides, the CDR3 is TGTGCCAGCAGCCCCAGGGACAGGCTAAATGAAAAACTGTTTTTT.

The V and J genes are TRBV14 and TRBJ2-1; possible D gene TRBD2, 7 bases. The CDR3 length is 17 residues. Germline V gives CDR1 SGHDN, CDR2 FVKESK. The ends were cut back, 1 base at V and 7 bases at J, with 20 bases in the middle. DNA for the CDR3: TGTGCCAGCAGCCAAGCACTCGGCGGGGGCCCTGGGAATGAGCAGTTCTTC. Residues: CASSQALGGGPGNEQFF.

CDR3 nucleotides: TGTGCCAGCAGTTACTCATGGGGGGGCGAGACACCCCTCCACTTT. It is translated as CASSYSWGGETPLHF. J is TRBJ1-6 and V is TRBV6-5, with D perhaps matching TRBD1 (6 bases). Germline CDR1 MNHEY, CDR2 SVGAGI. V was pared by 0 bases and J by 11 bases, with 14 bases between. The CDR3 runs 15 residues.

The chain combines TRBV11-2 with TRBJ1-1; D call uncertain. This CDR3 has 15 residues. CDR1 and CDR2 from the germline V gene are SGHAT and FQNNGV. Trimming cost V 5 bases and J 3 bases, with 16 bases left between them. CDR3 nucleotide sequence: TGTGCCAGCAGCCCCCTGACGGGGTGGGACACTGAAGCTTTCTTT. It is translated as CASSPLTGWDTEAFF.

With respect to this clone: Relative to the germline gene, one junction end is altered; a read error may explain this. The chain uses TRBV5-4 and TRBJ1-2, with 7 bases matching TRBD1. In germline, CDR1 is SGHNT, CDR2 YYREEE (reference sequence). This CDR3 contains 13 residues. The CDR3 sequence is CAGSLATGNGYTF. CDR3 DNA: TGTGCCGGCAGCTTGGCGACAGGGAATGGCTACACCTTC. The whole variable domain, filled in from reference TRBV5-4 and TRBJ1-2, reads ETGVTQSPTHLIKTRGQQVTLRCSSQSGHNTVSWYQQALGQGPQFIFQYYREEENGRGNFPPRFSGLQFPNYSSELNVNALELDDSALYLCAGSLATGNGYTFGSGTRLTVV.

The chain has TRBV9 and TRBJ2-5; D is unresolved. The V and J ends lost 3 bases and 1 base respectively, with 7 bases between them. The CDR3 runs 13 residues. CDR1 and CDR2 from the germline V gene are SGDLS and YYNGEE. The CDR3 spells CASSGALQETQYF. The CDR3 coding sequence is TGTGCCAGCAGCGGAGCGCTCCAAGAGACCCAGTACTTC.

The chain employs TRBV7-2 and TRBJ2-5, with 11 nucleotides matching TRBD1. This CDR3 is 14 amino acids long. V was clipped by 5 bases and J by 4 bases; unmatched bases: 3. Germline loops: CDR1 SGHTA, CDR2 FQGNSA. The CDR3 reads CASSQGQGGETQYF. The CDR3 nucleotides read TGTGCCAGCAGCCAGGGACAGGGGGGAGAGACCCAGTACTTC.

As DNA, the CDR3 is TGTGCCAGTAGTATAGATCCCCGCCGGGACAGTCACAATGAGCAGTTCTTC. Amino acids: CASSIDPRRDSHNEQFF. V is TRBV19 and J is TRBJ2-1; 7 bases are shared with TRBD1. The CDR3 totals 17 residues. Germline CDR1 LNHDA, CDR2 SQIVND (reference sequence). With V trimmed by 0 bases and J by 5 bases, 10 bases remained unmatched.

The chain employs TRBV5-5 and TRBJ1-1; D is undetermined. CDR3 length: 14 residues. V was cut by 4 bases and J by 3 bases, with 13 bases left in between. Germline V gives CDR1 SGHKS, CDR2 YYEKEE (reference sequence). This CDR3 reads CASSPPVSDTEAFF. DNA of the CDR3: TGTGCCAGCAGCCCACCGGTCAGTGACACTGAAGCTTTCTTT. Variable domain in full (rest from reference TRBV5-5 and TRBJ1-1): DAGVTQSPTHLIKTRGQQVTLRCSPISGHKSVSWYQQVLGQGPQFIFQYYEKEERGRGNFPDRFSARQFPNYSSELNVNALLLGDSALYLCASSPPVSDTEAFFGQGTRLTVV.

The chain uses TRBV19 and TRBJ2-7; 7 nucleotides line up with TRBD1. This CDR3 region has 12 residues. Per germline, CDR1 LNHDA and CDR2 SQIVND (reference sequence). The V and J ends lost 10 bases and 0 bases, in that order; junction bases with no gene match: 3. The CDR3 region is CATRTGSYEQYF. In nucleotides, the CDR3 is TGTGCCACCCGGACAGGCTCCTACGAGCAGTACTTC.

The V and J genes are TRBV27 and TRBJ2-5, with D tentatively TRBD1 or TRBD2 (5 bases each). V lost 2 bases and J lost 4, with 8 bases in between. The CDR3 has 13 residues. Germline values: CDR1 MNHEY, CDR2 SMNVEV (reference sequence). The CDR3, as DNA: TGTGCCAGCAGTTTAGAGGGGAGAGAGACCCAGTACTTC. Translated: CASSLEGRETQYF.

The V gene is TRBV6-1, the J gene TRBJ1-2; maybe TRBD1 (5 bases). V gave up 0 bases and J gave up 5 bases, with 16 bases separating them. Germline-derived CDR1 and CDR2 are MNHNS and SASEGT. This CDR3 comprises 16 residues. The CDR3 bases are TGTGCCAGCAGTGAAGCCGACAGTTCCCTTAATTATGGCTACACCTTC. Residues: CASSEADSSLNYGYTF.

The V gene is TRBV11-2, the J gene TRBJ2-7, with D tentatively TRBD1 (5 bases). V gave up 5 bases and J gave up 5 bases, with 13 bases separating them. This CDR3 comprises 13 residues. The germline gives CDR1 SGHAT, CDR2 FQNNGV. CDR3 sequence (DNA): TGTGCCAGCAGCACCCAAACAGGTAACGAGCAGTACTTC. This sequence encodes CASSTQTGNEQYF. The whole variable domain, filled in from reference TRBV11-2 and TRBJ2-7, reads EAGVAQSPRYKIIEKRQSVAFWCNPISGHATLYWYQQILGQGPKLLIQFQNNGVVDDSQLPKDRFSAERLKGVDSTLKIQPAKLEDSAVYLCASSTQTGNEQYFGPGTRLTVT.

The gene calls are TRBV4-1 and TRBJ1-2; TRBD1 matches at 11 bases. CDR1 and CDR2 from the germline V gene are MGHRA and YSYEKL. V lost 1 base and J lost 7; bases outside the gene matches: 5. The CDR3 has 15 residues. This chain's CDR3 is CASSQAGQGAGGYTF. The CDR3 DNA reads as TGCGCCAGCAGCCAAGCCGGACAGGGGGCGGGTGGCTACACCTTC.

The rearrangement links TRBV29-1 to TRBJ2-7; D remains ambiguous. V was clipped by 5 bases and J by 4 bases, with 15 bases between them. CDR1 is SQVTM and CDR2 is ANQGSEA in the germline V gene. The CDR3 is made up of 13 amino acids. The CDR3 loop reads CSVRDPPPYEQYF. CDR3 bases: TGCAGCGTTCGAGATCCCCCCCCGTACGAGCAGTACTTC.

CDR3 sequence (DNA): TGTGCCAGTAGGACAGGGGACTGGGGGGGTATTGAAGCTTTCTTT. Translating it yields CASRTGDWGGIEAFF. The rearrangement joins TRBV19 to TRBJ1-1, with TRBD1 matching 8 bases. The germline V gene encodes CDR1 LNHDA and CDR2 SQIVND (reference sequence). The J segment lost 7 bases and the V segment lost 6 bases, leaving 13 bases of the junction unmatched. The CDR3 has 15 residues. Complete variable domain (other parts from reference TRBV19 and TRBJ1-1): DGGITQSPKYLFRKEGQNVTLSCEQNLNHDAMYWYRQDPGQGLRLIYYSQIVNDFQKGDIAEGYSVSREKKESFPLTVTSAQKNPTAFYLCASRTGDWGGIEAFFGQGTRLTVV.

The chain joins TRBV29-1 to TRBJ1-2, with TRBD1 as a possible D gene (5 bases). CDR1 SQVTM and CDR2 ANQGSEA come from the germline V gene. This CDR3 is 15 amino acids long. V was shortened by 4 bases and J by 1 base, with 16 bases between the two germline ends. CDR3 sequence reads: CSVAPPSQGNYGYTF. The CDR3 DNA reads as TGCAGCGTTGCTCCGCCTTCTCAGGGTAACTATGGCTACACCTTC.

The genes are TRBV5-4 and TRBJ1-3; tentative D call: TRBD1 (6 bases). CDR3 length: 14 amino acids. Trimming shortened V by 5 bases and J by 1 base, and 10 bases separated the two germline ends. CDR1 and CDR2 from the germline V gene are SGHNT and YYREEE (reference sequence). CDR3 in DNA: TGTGCCAGCAGTCGAGGGACATCTGGAAACACCATATATTTT. Translated: CASSRGTSGNTIYF.

The chain recombines TRBV9 with TRBJ1-1; D gene uncertain. Germline loops: CDR1 SGDLS, CDR2 YYNGEE. Trimming removed 3 bases at V and 5 bases at J, with 5 bases between. This CDR3 has 11 amino acids. The CDR3 DNA reads TGTGCCAGCAGCGAAATGACTGAAGCTTTCTTT. It encodes CASSEMTEAFF.